This TCR beta chain was documented in a study of shared clonotypes between healthy human individuals (TCRdb year 2020). Looking at the study overall: The cohort comprised two women and a few men aged 18 to 49 years. Per donor, three plates each were used for CD4 naive and CD4 memory, two for CD8 naive, and one for CD8 memory. To increase sequencing depth and limit assay-specific biases, TCR repertoire library preparation and sequencing were carried out by different laboratories using diverse techniques. Leukapheresis yielded between about 0.85 and 9 billion PBMCs per donor. To estimate repertoire size and how much clonotypes are shared between individuals, the study performed deep sequencing of blood TCR repertoires from five healthy adults. Study-wide findings and limitations: Higher generation probabilities were observed for clonotypes shared by all four sorted-subset donors than for non-shared clonotypes. Sampling was limited to blood, and TCR repertoires in tissue likely differ from TCR repertoires in blood. Even with the large sequencing depth, rarefaction of the sorted-subset datasets indicated that sequencing was incomplete. When a few donors were compared, the shared fraction of clonotypes was around 5.1% for naive CD4, roughly 3.3% for naive CD8, roughly 2.5% for memory CD4, and around 0.37% for memory CD8. Pairwise subsampling led to the expectation that sequencing depth would affect the degree of clonotype sharing among donors. Naive subsets generally had larger estimated clonotype richness than memory subsets. Because the study included only a small number of donors, the genetic and exposure-history diversity represented was limited.

Healthy HIV-negative adults with no recently reported acute infections or vaccinations were included as donors. All donors were Caucasian adults living in Nashville, Tennessee, USA. Magnetic negative selection was used to enrich CD4+ T cells, after which naive cells were positively selected on CD45RA and the negative fraction became the memory subset. Blood was collected by leukapheresis, and PBMCs were isolated by Ficoll-Histopaque density gradient centrifugation and then cryopreserved in liquid nitrogen vapor phase. Analytical flow cytometry was used to check the purity and quantity of every magnetically sorted T cell population. Genomic DNA was isolated from every sorted fraction and measured by UV absorbance on a Nanodrop 2000c. The sample holds many counts of this clone. No cognate antigen has been identified for it. No qualities accompany the bases; no much larger clone lies one base away. Using the deep immunoSEQ assay, TCR CDR3 regions were amplified from genomic DNA by multiplex PCR. Genomic DNA extracted from each cell subset was distributed evenly over all wells of several immunoSEQ 96-well plates, and each plate served as one replicate. For sorted subsets, approximately 190 ng of genomic DNA, equivalent to about 30,000 T cell genomes, went into each replicate PCR. Purified libraries were quantified with a Qubit 3.0 fluorometer, sized on a Bioanalyzer 2100, and re-quantified with the KAPA Library Quantification kit. Every immunoSEQ 96-well plate was sequenced on a separate single-read 150-cycle Illumina NextSeq 550 flow cell. In the source study's methods: Because the immunoSEQ output included only junctional sequences and no quality scores, the filtering could not be the same as the filtering used for full-length reads. To assign V/J genes and CDR3, sequences were annotated against IMGT germline references using PyIR, a Python wrapper for IgBLAST v1.9. Any read was removed if the V/J assignment was weak (E-value above 1e-6), the CDR3 was missing, or the read contained stop codons, out-of-frame junctions, or ambiguous translated residues. A V3J clonotype was defined by an identical inferred V gene, J gene, and CDR3 amino acid sequence. To compute the percentage overlap between repertoires, the number of shared unique clonotypes was divided by the size of the smaller repertoire. Repertoire richness was assessed with RTK rarefaction, the Chao1 estimator, and Recon v2.1 estimates of unobserved clonotypes. Generation probabilities were computed with OLGA for all TCRbeta clonotypes obtained by the gDNA method from several donors. Here the immuneACCESS table is served through TCRdb, limited to in-frame sequences with V and J called. Missing clones are a known gap in these copies; in checked studies unresolved V genes cover under half, and the rest lacks a known reason. D and trimming were read from the DNA, whereas the V and J calls and clone size are those reported in that table. In all, the sample holds hundreds of thousands of clones, and approximately 74% of those were seen once. The ten largest clones take up approximately 1.6% of the sample.

The CDR3 goes from the cysteine to the phenylalanine over 14 residues. Only the CDR3 DNA stays, 42 bases, in frame from base 1. V sheds 6 bases and J sheds 0 bases, leaving 11 bases between their ends. The CDR1 and CDR2 encoded by the germline V gene are SGHRS and YFSETQ. The receptor comes from a woman in her twenties or thirties in good health. Sequenced: memory CD4+ T cells sorted from blood. Per the publication, the cell subset or site label means: CD45RA-negative fraction. This chain joins TRBV5-1 to TRBJ2-3; a confident D gene designation cannot be given. CDR3 region: CASTAFLSTDTQYF. At the DNA level, the sequence is TGCGCCAGCACTGCGTTTCTGAGCACAGATACGCAGTATTTT.